This T cell receptor (beta chain) was sequenced in a study of blood T cell repertoires in COVID-19. Looking at the study overall: COVID-19 samples collected from the United States, Italy and Spain covered acute and convalescent phases.

Profiled with immunoSEQ multiplex PCR; TCRdb holds only in-frame clones, not every one. The sample carries over 450,000 clones, nearly 90% recorded once. The V gene lost 2 bases and the J gene lost 3 bases, with 11 bases spanning the gap. The V gene's germline CDR1 is PRHDT and CDR2 FYEKMQ (reference sequence). The CDR3 is 14 residues long. The sample taken for sequencing was peripheral blood. The source of this sequence is a young man with COVID-19, enrolled during active disease. The gene calls are TRBV13 and TRBJ2-7; D call uncertain. The DNA for the CDR3 is TGTGCCAGCAGCTTACGCCTAGGCGACTACGAGCAGTACTTC. Translation: CASSLRLGDYEQYF. Full variable domain (remainder filled in from reference TRBV13 and TRBJ2-7): AAGVIQSPRHLIKEKRETATLKCYPIPRHDTVYWYQQGPGQDPQFLISFYEKMQSDKGSIPDRFSAQQFSDYHSELNMSSLELGDSALYFCASSLRLGDYEQYFGPGTRLTVT.